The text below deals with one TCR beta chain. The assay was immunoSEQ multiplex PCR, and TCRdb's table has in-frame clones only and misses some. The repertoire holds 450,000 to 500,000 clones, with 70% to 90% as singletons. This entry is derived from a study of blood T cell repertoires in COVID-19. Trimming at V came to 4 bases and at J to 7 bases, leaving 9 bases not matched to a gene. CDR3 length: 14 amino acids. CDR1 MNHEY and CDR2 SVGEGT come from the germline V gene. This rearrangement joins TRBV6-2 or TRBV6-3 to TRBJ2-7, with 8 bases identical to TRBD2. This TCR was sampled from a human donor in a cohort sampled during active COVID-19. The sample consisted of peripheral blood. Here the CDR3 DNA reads TGTGCCAGCAGTTCCGGTAGCGGGACGAAAGAGCAGTACTTC. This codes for CASSSGSGTKEQYF.